The 29 T cell receptor beta chains below were found in one sample sequenced in a study of T cell responses to AZD1222 COVID-19 vaccine. Data came from immunoSEQ multiplex PCR; TCRdb stores just in-frame clones and leaves some out. The table records some 61,000 clones, roughly 87% of them present only once. This material consisted of peripheral blood, taken on day 0 of AZD1222 vaccination. These receptors all come from an adult in good health.

As DNA, the CDR3 is TGCGCCAGCAGCTTGGAGACCGAGACGGATACGCAGTATTTT. Translated: CASSLETETDTQYF. V and J are TRBV5-1 and TRBJ2-3; D is undetermined. Germline V gene sequence: CDR1 SGHRS, CDR2 YFSETQ. The CDR3 loop spans 14 amino acids. V shed 0 bases and J shed 6 bases, with 11 bases lying between them.

This clone was seen just once. The rearrangement joins TRBV24-1 to TRBJ2-6; 7 bases are shared with TRBD1. CDR1 is KGHDR, CDR2 SFDVKD, per germline. The CDR3 sequence is 17 residues long. The trim removed 4 bases at V and 4 bases at J, leaving 9 bases unmatched. The CDR3 spells CATSETGTAYGANVLTF. The CDR3 DNA follows: TGTGCCACCAGTGAAACCGGGACAGCATACGGGGCCAACGTCCTGACTTTC.

J is TRBJ1-1 and V is TRBV12-5; TRBD1 matches at 9 bases. With V trimmed by 6 bases and J by 11 bases, 7 bases remained unmatched. Germline V gene data show CDR1 as LGHNT and CDR2 as FRNRAP. The CDR3 is 12 amino acids. CDR3 sequence reads: CASGPDDRGAFF. CDR3 DNA sequence: TGTGCTAGTGGCCCCGACGACAGGGGGGCTTTCTTT.

The chain recombines TRBV11-2 with TRBJ2-7, with D perhaps matching TRBD1 (6 bases). This CDR3 is 15 amino acids long. Germline V gives CDR1 SGHAT, CDR2 FQNNGV. V lost 2 bases to trimming and J lost 7 bases, with 18 bases between them. The CDR3 here is CASSLRPDSPQEQYF. The CDR3 DNA reads as TGTGCCAGCAGCTTACGGCCGGACAGCCCTCAGGAGCAGTACTTC.

The chain combines TRBV23-1 with TRBJ1-5, with a possible D match to TRBD1 (5 bases). Being an ORF, TRBV23-1 has a function that is uncertain. Trimming removed 3 bases at V and 0 bases at J, with 18 bases between. CDR3 length: 18 residues. The CDR3 sequence: CASSHSGTESDSNQPQHF. The DNA of the CDR3 is TGCGCCAGCAGTCATTCCGGGACCGAGAGTGATAGCAATCAGCCCCAGCATTTT.

CDR3 bases: TGTGCCAGCAGCGTAGAGTCCACGGTGGGGACCGGGGAGCTGTTTTTT. This translates into CASSVESTVGTGELFF. The V gene is TRBV9, the J gene TRBJ2-2; no clear D gene. V lost 0 bases, J lost 5 bases, and 14 bases lay in between. The CDR3 extends over 16 amino acids. Germline assignment: CDR1 SGDLS and CDR2 YYNGEE. The whole variable domain, filled in from reference TRBV9 and TRBJ2-2, reads DSGVTQTPKHLITATGQRVTLRCSPRSGDLSVYWYQQSLDQGLQFLIQYYNGEERAKGNILERFSAQQFPDLHSELNLSSLELGDSALYFCASSVESTVGTGELFFGEGSRLTVL.

This clone was seen only a few times. This chain joins TRBV12-3 or TRBV12-4 and TRBJ2-7, with D possibly called TRBD1 or TRBD2 (5 bases each). V was pared by 5 bases and J by 6 bases, with 14 bases between. The CDR3 runs to 13 residues. The CDR3 nucleotides are TGTGCCAGCAGTCCGGGACCCATCGGCGAGCAGTACTTC. It is translated as CASSPGPIGEQYF.

V is TRBV21-1 and J is TRBJ1-5; the table names TRBD1, a call not compared with the DNA. TRBV21-1 corresponds to a pseudogene. This CDR3 is built from 18 residues. CDR3 protein: CASSKEKGQPGVGQPQHF. Written as DNA, the CDR3 is TGTGCCAGCAGCAAAGAAAAAGGACAGCCAGGGGTGGGTCAGCCCCAGCATTTT.

This chain connects TRBV2 to TRBJ1-4; TRBD1 matches at 7 bases. Germline values: CDR1 SNHLY, CDR2 FYNNEI. J gave up 8 bases and V 8 bases, and 8 bases lay outside the gene matches. The CDR3 extends over 13 amino acids. The CDR3 is CASSQGVWEKLFF. DNA for the CDR3: TGTGCCAGCTCTCAGGGGGTATGGGAAAAACTGTTTTTT.

The rearrangement uses TRBV4-3 and TRBJ1-1, with D maybe TRBD1 (5 bases). CDR1 is LGHNA, CDR2 YSLEER, per germline. The CDR3 is 13 amino acids. V shed 8 bases and J shed 1 base, with 11 bases lying between them. The DNA of the CDR3 is TGCGCCAGCGGGTTACAGGAGAACACTGAAGCTTTCTTT. Amino acid sequence: CASGLQENTEAFF.

This clone was seen at least ten times. This chain links TRBV27 with TRBJ2-2, with D uncertain. CDR3 size: 14 residues. Germline CDR1 is MNHEY and CDR2 is SMNVEV (reference sequence). Trimming took 0 bases from V and 7 from J, leaving 9 bases between them. CDR3 residues: CASSLSGFNGELFF. Written as DNA, the CDR3 is TGTGCCAGCAGTTTATCCGGGTTCAACGGGGAGCTGTTTTTT.

The chain is built from TRBV2 and TRBJ1-1; a possible D gene is TRBD1 (5 bases). V lost 5 bases and J 0 bases, leaving 7 bases between the germline ends. CDR3 size: 13 residues. Germline V lookup: CDR1 SNHLY, CDR2 FYNNEI. CDR3 region: CASSQGVNTEAFF. The DNA of the CDR3 is TGTGCCAGCAGTCAAGGGGTGAACACTGAAGCTTTCTTT.

This clone was observed a single time. The chain employs TRBV9 and TRBJ1-2, with D uncertain. Trimming left V 4 bases short and J 5 bases short, with 15 bases between. Germline V CDR1 and CDR2: SGDLS, YYNGEE. The CDR3 loop spans 14 amino acids. The DNA of the CDR3 is TGTGCCAGCAGCCAGGCCGCCGGACGTTATGGCTACACCTTC. Protein sequence: CASSQAAGRYGYTF.

This clone was counted between two and nine times. V is TRBV27 and J is TRBJ2-1; D is unresolved. Trimming left V 6 bases short and J 3 bases short, with 6 bases between. The germline V gene encodes CDR1 MNHEY and CDR2 SMNVEV (reference sequence). The CDR3 spans 12 residues. The CDR3 loop is CASSPSYNEQFF. CDR3 nucleotide sequence: TGTGCCAGCAGCCCCAGCTACAATGAGCAGTTCTTC.

The chain joins TRBV9 to TRBJ2-5, with TRBD2 identical over 13 bases. Germline V lookup: CDR1 SGDLS, CDR2 YYNGEE. The CDR3 spans 16 residues. V dropped 3 bases and J dropped 5; count of bases not matched to a gene: 7. CDR3 residues: CASSATSGGAWETQYF. CDR3 nucleotide sequence: TGTGCCAGCAGCGCAACTAGCGGGGGGGCCTGGGAGACCCAGTACTTC.

The rearrangement uses TRBV6-5 and TRBJ1-4, with unresolved D. This CDR3 comprises 12 residues. Looked up from germline, CDR1 is MNHEY and CDR2 is SVGAGI. V was cut by 7 bases and J by 10 bases, with 13 bases left in between. The CDR3 DNA reads TGTGCCAGCATCACGAGAGATGGAAAACTGTTTTTT. Residues: CASITRDGKLFF.

This chain joins TRBV2 and TRBJ2-5; 8 bases agree with TRBD2. The CDR3 consists of 15 residues. Looked up from germline, CDR1 is SNHLY and CDR2 is FYNNEI. The J segment lost 4 bases and the V segment lost 6 bases, leaving 10 bases of the junction unmatched. CDR3 in DNA: TGTGCCAGCAGCGCCATTAGCGGGATTGGAGAGACCCAGTACTTC. Its protein is CASSAISGIGETQYF.

The chain uses TRBV5-4 and TRBJ2-3; D call uncertain. Trimming removed 2 bases from V and 2 bases from J, with 15 bases in between. Germline V gene sequence: CDR1 SGHNT, CDR2 YYREEE (reference sequence). This CDR3 has 16 amino acids. CDR3 loop: CASSFRLERSTDTQYF. In nucleotides, the CDR3 is TGTGCCAGCAGCTTCAGGTTGGAACGTTCCACAGATACGCAGTATTTT.

The chain couples TRBV6-5 to TRBJ2-5; D might be TRBD2 (5 bases). V was pared by 7 bases and J by 3 bases, with 12 bases between. Germline V gene sequence: CDR1 MNHEY, CDR2 SVGAGI. This CDR3 is 13 amino acids long. The CDR3 nucleotides are TGTGCCAGCACCATGGACTGGGAAGAGACCCAGTACTTC. Protein: CASTMDWEETQYF.

This clone was seen a single time. CDR3 in amino acids: CASSQDPAGHEQYF. The CDR3 DNA reads TGCGCCAGCAGCCAAGATCCGGCTGGCCACGAGCAGTACTTC. The chain employs TRBV4-3 and TRBJ2-7; D not certain. The CDR3 loop spans 14 amino acids. CDR1 is LGHNA, CDR2 YSLEER, per germline. The ends were cut back, 0 bases at V and 5 bases at J, with 11 bases in the middle.

This clone was detected only a few times. V gene TRBV5-4 combines with J gene TRBJ1-1; no reliable D call. This CDR3 is 14 amino acids long. V was shortened by 2 bases and J by 1 base, with 9 bases between the two germline ends. CDR1 is SGHNT, CDR2 YYREEE, per germline (reference sequence). The CDR3 spells CASSFQIQNTEAFF. The CDR3 nucleotides are TGTGCCAGCAGCTTCCAGATACAGAACACTGAAGCTTTCTTT. Combining the CDR3 with reference TRBV5-4 and TRBJ1-1 gives the whole variable domain ETGVTQSPTHLIKTRGQQVTLRCSSQSGHNTVSWYQQALGQGPQFIFQYYREEENGRGNFPPRFSGLQFPNYSSELNVNALELDDSALYLCASSFQIQNTEAFFGQGTRLTVV.

The genes are TRBV7-9 and TRBJ2-5; TRBD1 or TRBD2 may be the D gene (5 bases each). This CDR3 has 15 amino acids. V was cut by 5 bases and J by 6 bases, with 19 bases left in between. Germline CDR1 is SEHNR and CDR2 is FQNEAQ (reference sequence). The DNA of the CDR3 is TGTGCCAGCAGCCAAGGCCCCGGCAGGGAGCAGACCCAGTACTTC. Amino acid sequence: CASSQGPGREQTQYF.

The rearrangement links TRBV7-6 to TRBJ2-3; a possible D gene is TRBD1 (5 bases). The germline gives CDR1 SGHVS, CDR2 FNYEAQ. Trimming removed 5 bases from V and 2 bases from J, with 17 bases in between. CDR3 length: 16 residues. DNA of the CDR3: TGTGCCAGCAGCCCAAGGGGAATAGTTACCACAGATACGCAGTATTTT. Its translation: CASSPRGIVTTDTQYF.

This rearrangement joins TRBV11-2 to TRBJ1-1; D is perhaps TRBD1 (5 bases). The germline gives CDR1 SGHAT, CDR2 FQNNGV. The CDR3 has 16 amino acids. Trimming took off 5 bases at V and 0 bases at J, with 16 bases between the two ends. The DNA for the CDR3 is TGTGCCAGCAGCCGGGGGGTGGGAGCGATGAACACTGAAGCTTTCTTT. Its protein is CASSRGVGAMNTEAFF. The complete variable domain, with remaining parts taken from reference TRBV11-2 and TRBJ1-1, reads EAGVAQSPRYKIIEKRQSVAFWCNPISGHATLYWYQQILGQGPKLLIQFQNNGVVDDSQLPKDRFSAERLKGVDSTLKIQPAKLEDSAVYLCASSRGVGAMNTEAFFGQGTRLTVV.

This sequence joins TRBV10-3 and TRBJ1-5, with 7 bases identical to TRBD1. V gave up 3 bases and J gave up 2 bases; unmatched junction bases: 4. CDR3 length: 15 amino acids. Germline V gene sequence: CDR1 ENHRY, CDR2 SYGVKD. Here the CDR3 reads CAISDHGTGNQPQHF. The DNA of the CDR3 is TGTGCCATCAGTGACCATGGGACAGGCAATCAGCCCCAGCATTTT.

CDR3 region: CASSYREASPLHF. In DNA form, the CDR3 reads TGTGCCAGCAGCTACAGGGAAGCTTCACCCCTCCACTTT. V gene TRBV6-5 combines with J gene TRBJ1-6; D perhaps matches TRBD1 (6 bases). The germline V gene encodes CDR1 MNHEY and CDR2 SVGAGI. The CDR3 is 13 amino acids. V dropped 6 bases and J dropped 9 bases, with 12 bases sitting between them.

This chain connects TRBV21-1 to TRBJ1-4; the table's D call TRBD1 went unverified against the DNA. TRBV21-1 is tagged as a pseudogene. The CDR3 has 15 amino acids. CDR3 nucleotides: TGTGCCAGCAGCAAATGGGGCAGGCTAATTGAAAAACTGTTTTTT. Translated, it gives CASSKWGRLIEKLFF.

The rearrangement uses TRBV5-8 and TRBJ1-6; D is unclear. Per germline, CDR1 SGHTS and CDR2 YDEGEE. The CDR3 runs to 13 residues. V was cut by 4 bases and J by 8 bases, with 10 bases left in between. The CDR3 DNA follows: TGTGCCAGCAGCAAGCTCCGGGATTCACCCCTCCACTTT. Translating gives CASSKLRDSPLHF.

J is TRBJ2-2 and V is TRBV9; 8 bases line up with TRBD1. V was pared by 0 bases and J by 1 base, with 2 bases of the junction left unmatched. This CDR3 is 16 amino acids long. Germline CDR1 reads SGDLS; CDR2 reads YYNGEE. This CDR3 is CASSVDGTGNTGELFF. CDR3 sequence (DNA): TGTGCCAGCAGCGTAGACGGGACAGGGAACACCGGGGAGCTGTTTTTT.